Relative to its sample, the clone carrying this TCR beta chain is medium-sized. Its antigen is unidentified. From alopecia areata patients, lesional scalp punch biopsies and peripheral blood were collected. This CDR3 has 14 amino acids. The germline gives CDR1 MNHEY, CDR2 SVGAGI. V was trimmed by 2 bases and J by 8 bases, leaving 13 bases between them. Sequencing relied on a cDNA template that was reverse transcribed from extracted RNA. TCRdb keeps only in-frame clones here, not all; method: immunoSEQ multiplex PCR. The data show tens of thousands of clones, with approximately 58% seen just once and about 15% held by the top ten. This record comes from a study of CD8+ T cells in alopecia areata. At the level of the study: Treated patients were dosed with oral tofacitinib, taking 5 to 10 mg twice daily.

Points from the study as a whole: Scalp sequencing captures resident alphabeta T cells of normal skin too.

This sequence originates from a human donor with alopecia areata. The chain links TRBV6-5 to TRBJ2-1, with D possibly TRBD2 on 5 matching bases. The input for sequencing was CD8+ T cells sorted from blood, taken at week 0. The CDR3 nucleotides are TGTGCCAGCAGTTACCTTCTAGAGGGCGATGAGCAGTTCTTC. Its translation: CASSYLLEGDEQFF.